The 21 T cell receptor beta chains reported below all come from one sample, sequenced in a study of shared T cell receptors in the human thymus. Using immunoSEQ multiplex PCR, the repertoire was profiled, and TCRdb retains in-frame clones only, with some absent. The sample yields hundreds of thousands of clones, 75% to 85% seen once. This same sample was also taken into another study, of human thymus T cells.

The material sequenced was thymocytes. Every receptor here comes from a boy in the first two years of life with a congenital heart defect.

This chain uses TRBV4-2 with TRBJ2-2, with D possibly matching TRBD2 (6 bases). The CDR3 is 20 amino acids. Germline values: CDR1 LGHNA, CDR2 YNFKEQ. V gave up 0 bases and J gave up 1 base, with 21 bases separating them. As DNA, the CDR3 is TGTGCCAGCAGCCAAGACTCTGGGAATGGGCTAGCGAGGAACACCGGGGAGCTGTTTTTT. Translation gives CASSQDSGNGLARNTGELFF.

Only a few counts were recorded for this clone. V is TRBV19 and J is TRBJ2-4; D unresolved. V was trimmed by 4 bases and J by 0 bases, leaving 13 bases between them. In germline, CDR1 is LNHDA, CDR2 SQIVND (reference sequence). The length of the CDR3 is 16 residues. The CDR3 region has the DNA TGTGCCAGTAGTAAGCCTTCCCGCCTAGCCAAAAACATTCAGTACTTC. Translation: CASSKPSRLAKNIQYF. The whole variable domain, filled in from reference TRBV19 and TRBJ2-4, reads DGGITQSPKYLFRKEGQNVTLSCEQNLNHDAMYWYRQDPGQGLRLIYYSQIVNDFQKGDIAEGYSVSREKKESFPLTVTSAQKNPTAFYLCASSKPSRLAKNIQYFGAGTRLSVL.

This clone was recorded once. V usage is TRBV11-3 and J usage is TRBJ1-2; 8 bases are a match to TRBD1. The CDR3 runs to 17 residues. J gave up 8 bases and V 0 bases, and 14 bases lay outside the gene matches. Per the germline V gene, CDR1 is SGHNT and CDR2 is YENEEA. The CDR3 coding sequence is TGTGCCAGCAGCTTAGAGGAGGGGACAGGCCCCACGGGAGGCTACACCTTC. Amino acids: CASSLEEGTGPTGGYTF.

The chain is built from TRBV4-1 and TRBJ2-1, with 8 bases identical to TRBD2. Trimming took 4 bases from V and 0 from J; bases not matched to a gene: 17. Germline V gene data show CDR1 as MGHRA and CDR2 as YSYEKL. There are 20 residues in the CDR3. The CDR3 sequence is CASSLGRGGLLLSSYNEQFF. The CDR3 DNA follows: TGCGCCAGCAGCCTCGGGAGGGGGGGACTCCTTCTTAGCTCCTACAATGAGCAGTTCTTC.

The chain carries TRBV4-2 and TRBJ2-7, with TRBD1 matching 10 bases. CDR3 length: 17 residues. The V segment lost 1 base and the J segment 5 bases; nucleotides outside the gene matches: 11. CDR1 is LGHNA, CDR2 YNFKEQ, per germline. CDR3 coding DNA: TGTGCCAGCAGCCAAGGGGCGGGAGGCGGGACAGGGGACGAGCAGTACTTC. Protein: CASSQGAGGGTGDEQYF.

This sequence joins TRBV29-1 and TRBJ2-5; D gene ambiguous. Trimming cost V 6 bases and J 2 bases, with 13 bases left between them. The length of the CDR3 is 13 residues. CDR1 is SQVTM, CDR2 ANQGSEA, per germline. The CDR3 DNA reads TGCAGCGTCGTGGGCCCCCATCAAGAGACCCAGTACTTC. This encodes CSVVGPHQETQYF.

The chain recombines TRBV27 with TRBJ1-1; 10 bases align to TRBD1. CDR3 length: 17 residues. The J segment lost 4 bases and the V segment lost 7 bases, leaving 15 bases of the junction unmatched. The germline V gene has CDR1 MNHEY and CDR2 SMNVEV (reference sequence). As DNA, the CDR3 is TGTGCCAGCAAACCTCGACAGGGGGCCTTAGTAGGCACTGAAGCTTTCTTT. Its protein product is CASKPRQGALVGTEAFF.

The chain uses TRBV19 and TRBJ2-2; possibly TRBD2 for D (5 bases). This CDR3 spans 13 amino acids. Germline V lookup: CDR1 LNHDA, CDR2 SQIVND (reference sequence). Deletions cut 6 bases from V and 4 bases from J, with 9 bases between. The CDR3 coding sequence is TGTGCCAGTAGCCAAGAGGGCACCGGGGAGCTGTTTTTT. Protein: CASSQEGTGELFF.

The chain links TRBV5-1 to TRBJ1-2, with a tentative D call TRBD1 (6 bases). Trimming cost V 3 bases and J 0 bases, with 15 bases left between them. The CDR3 is 16 amino acids. CDR1 and CDR2 (germline): SGHRS, YFSETQ. This chain's CDR3 is CASSSEQGRTNYGYTF. CDR3 DNA sequence: TGCGCCAGCAGCTCCGAACAGGGTCGTACTAACTATGGCTACACCTTC. The variable domain in full, completed from reference TRBV5-1 and TRBJ1-2, reads KAGVTQTPRYLIKTRGQQVTLSCSPISGHRSVSWYQQTPGQGLQFLFEYFSETQRNKGNFPGRFSGRQFSNSRSEMNVSTLELGDSALYLCASSSEQGRTNYGYTFGSGTRLTVV.

This clone was counted once. The same CDR3 arises from other DNA sequences in this sample as well. The rearrangement uses TRBV29-1 and TRBJ2-5; 7 bases fit TRBD1. CDR1 is SQVTM, CDR2 ANQGSEA, per germline. V gave up 2 bases and J gave up 5 bases; unmatched junction bases: 8. The CDR3 is 14 amino acids. For the CDR3, the DNA is TGCAGCGTTGAACTGACAGGGCCGTGGGAGACCCAGTACTTC. This codes for CSVELTGPWETQYF.

V is TRBV25-1 and J is TRBJ1-1; D is possibly TRBD1 (6 bases). Trimming left V 8 bases short and J 8 bases short, with 12 bases between. This CDR3 contains 11 residues. Per germline, CDR1 MGHDK and CDR2 SYGVNS. The CDR3 here is CASGWTEEAFF. For the CDR3, the DNA is TGTGCCAGCGGCTGGACAGAGGAAGCTTTCTTT.

The J gene is TRBJ2-5, the V gene TRBV18, with D perhaps matching TRBD1 (6 bases). CDR3 length: 14 amino acids. Germline CDR1 is KGHSH and CDR2 is LQKENI. V was shortened by 0 bases and J by 5 bases, with 10 bases between the two germline ends. CDR3 in DNA: TGTGCCAGCTCACCACCGCAGGGGCGGGAGACCCAGTACTTC. Protein: CASSPPQGRETQYF. The entire variable domain, with the rest obtained from reference TRBV18 and TRBJ2-5, is as follows: NAGVMQNPRHLVRRRGQEARLRCSPMKGHSHVYWYRQLPEEGLKFMVYLQKENIIDESGMPKERFSAEFPKEGPSILRIQQVVRGDSAAYFCASSPPQGRETQYFGPGTRLLVL.

The J gene is TRBJ1-3, the V gene TRBV27, with TRBD1 matching 9 bases. CDR3 length: 15 residues. Germline-derived CDR1 and CDR2 are MNHEY and SMNVEV (reference sequence). The V segment lost 3 bases and the J segment 4 bases; nucleotides outside the gene matches: 4. The CDR3 loop reads CASSFGQGRGNTIYF. Written as DNA, the CDR3 is TGTGCCAGCAGTTTTGGACAGGGGAGAGGAAACACCATATATTTT.

The chain uses TRBV4-1 and TRBJ2-7; 12 bases map to TRBD2. The CDR3 is 14 residues long. CDR1 is MGHRA, CDR2 YSYEKL, per germline. After removal of 3 bases from V and 7 bases from J, the junction contained 4 bases not matched to a gene. CDR3: CASSHVGLAGEQYF. The CDR3 nucleotides read TGCGCCAGCAGCCATGTAGGACTAGCGGGGGAGCAGTACTTC.

The chain combines TRBV10-3 with TRBJ1-1; the D gene is possibly TRBD1 (6 bases). The V end was cut by 4 bases, the J end by 1 base, with 13 bases between. CDR1 and CDR2 from the germline V gene are ENHRY and SYGVKD. The CDR3 has 15 residues. As DNA, the CDR3 is TGTGCCATCAGTGTCCGGGAAGGGGGGAACACTGAAGCTTTCTTT. Translated: CAISVREGGNTEAFF.

The chain is built from TRBV6-4 and TRBJ2-1; tentatively, D is TRBD2 (5 bases). Trimming took 3 bases from V and 10 from J, leaving 13 bases between them. The CDR3 runs to 13 residues. The germline V gene has CDR1 MRHNA and CDR2 SNTAGT. CDR3 sequence (DNA): TGTGCCAGCAGTGAAACCCCGGGGATCGAGCAGTTCTTC. As protein: CASSETPGIEQFF.

The genes are TRBV20-1 and TRBJ1-1, with unresolved D. The CDR3 is made up of 10 amino acids. The V and J ends lost 5 bases and 11 bases respectively, with 12 bases between them. Germline CDR1 is DFQATT and CDR2 is SNEGSKA (reference sequence). CDR3 in amino acids: CSAGRHGAFF. CDR3 nucleotides: TGCAGTGCTGGCCGTCACGGGGCTTTCTTT.

The chain joins TRBV5-1 to TRBJ1-4, with 7 bases aligning to TRBD1. After removal of 1 base from V and 8 bases from J, the junction contained 8 bases not matched to a gene. Germline CDR1 reads SGHRS; CDR2 reads YFSETQ. CDR3 length: 15 residues. The CDR3 region has the DNA TGCGCCAGCAGCTTGTCACAGGGGTGGGAGGAAAAACTGTTTTTT. Translation: CASSLSQGWEEKLFF.

Worth noting for this clone: Other nucleotide sequences in the sample specify the same CDR3. J is TRBJ2-5 and V is TRBV6-4, with D possibly TRBD2 on 6 matching bases. This CDR3 has 15 amino acids. V lost 6 bases and J 0 bases, leaving 14 bases between the germline ends. Per germline, CDR1 MRHNA and CDR2 SNTAGT. Written as DNA, the CDR3 is TGTGCCAGCAGCCCCGGGGGACGTAACCAAGAGACCCAGTACTTC. Residues: CASSPGGRNQETQYF.

In this sample, this clone turned up once. This sequence joins TRBV7-9 and TRBJ2-5, with 8 bases lining up with TRBD1. The CDR3 is 15 residues long. V dropped 1 base and J dropped 5; count of bases not matched to a gene: 6. The germline V gene encodes CDR1 SEHNR and CDR2 FQNEAQ (reference sequence). In DNA, the CDR3 is TGTGCCAGCAGCTTAGTGCAGGGGGCTGGGGAGACCCAGTACTTC. This gives the protein CASSLVQGAGETQYF. Combining the CDR3 with reference TRBV7-9 and TRBJ2-5 gives the whole variable domain DTGVSQNPRHKITKRGQNVTFRCDPISEHNRLYWYRQTLGQGPEFLTYFQNEAQLEKSRLLSDRFSAERPKGSFSTLEIQRTEQGDSAMYLCASSLVQGAGETQYFGPGTRLLVL.

This chain connects TRBV7-2 to TRBJ2-7, with 8 positions matching TRBD1. The CDR3 covers 15 residues. Per the germline V gene, CDR1 is SGHTA and CDR2 is FQGNSA. The V segment lost 5 bases and the J segment 0 bases; nucleotides outside the gene matches: 6. In DNA, the CDR3 is TGTGCCAGCAGCCCTGGGACAGGCAGCTCCTACGAGCAGTACTTC. Its protein product is CASSPGTGSSYEQYF.